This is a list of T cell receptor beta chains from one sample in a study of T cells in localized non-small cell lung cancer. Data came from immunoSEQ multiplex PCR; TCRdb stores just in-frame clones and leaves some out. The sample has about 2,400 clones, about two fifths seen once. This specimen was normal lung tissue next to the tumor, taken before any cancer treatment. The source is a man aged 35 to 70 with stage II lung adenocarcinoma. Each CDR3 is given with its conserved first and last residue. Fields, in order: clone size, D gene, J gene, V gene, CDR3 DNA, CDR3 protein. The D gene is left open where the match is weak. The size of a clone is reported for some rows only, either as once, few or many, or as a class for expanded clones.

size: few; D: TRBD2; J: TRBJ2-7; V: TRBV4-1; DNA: TGCGCCAGCAGCCAAGATCGGGGGGGTTACGAGCAGTACTTC; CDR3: CASSQDRGGYEQYF
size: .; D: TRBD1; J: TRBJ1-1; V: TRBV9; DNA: TGTGCCAGCAGCGTCGACCGGGACAGTGGGGGATACACTGAAGCTTTCTTT; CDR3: CASSVDRDSGGYTEAFF
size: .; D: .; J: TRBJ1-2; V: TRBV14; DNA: .; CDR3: CASSQWASGTLHF
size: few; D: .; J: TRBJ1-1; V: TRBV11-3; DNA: TGTGCCAGCAGCCAAGGGCTGGGACTGTCCACTGAAGCTTTCTTT; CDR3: CASSQGLGLSTEAFF
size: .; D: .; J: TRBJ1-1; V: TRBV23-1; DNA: TGCGCCAGCAGTCAATCAGAGGGAGGGTACACTGAAGCTTTCTTT; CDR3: CASSQSEGGYTEAFF
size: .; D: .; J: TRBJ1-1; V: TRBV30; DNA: TGTGCCTGGGCCGAGAGGGGGGACACTGAAGCTTTCTTT; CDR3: CAWAERGDTEAFF
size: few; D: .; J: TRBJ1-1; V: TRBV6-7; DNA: TGTGCCAGCAATCATGGGACTGAAGCTTTCTTT; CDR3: CASNHGTEAFF
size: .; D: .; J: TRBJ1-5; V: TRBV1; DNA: TGCGCCAGCAGCCAAGCCCGACAGGCGCATCAGCCCCAGCATTTT; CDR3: CASSQARQAHQPQHF
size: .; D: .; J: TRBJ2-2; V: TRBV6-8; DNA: TGTGCCAGCACGGCGGGACCCCACGGGGAGCTGTTTTTT; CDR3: CASTAGPHGELFF
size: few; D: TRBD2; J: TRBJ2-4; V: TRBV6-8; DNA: TGTGCCAGCAGTTACGGAGGGCTAGCGGGAGGAAAAAACATTCAGTACTTC; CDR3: CASSYGGLAGGKNIQYF
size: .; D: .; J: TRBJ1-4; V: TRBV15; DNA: TGTGCCACCAGCAGAGTGGGCAGGGGTGCAACTAATGAAAAACTGTTTTTT; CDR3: CATSRVGRGATNEKLFF
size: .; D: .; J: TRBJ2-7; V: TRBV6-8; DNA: TGTGCCAGCAGTGGCAACACAGGGGAGCAGTACTTC; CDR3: CASSGNTGEQYF
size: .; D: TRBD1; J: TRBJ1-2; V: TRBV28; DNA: TGTGCCAGCAGCTCACCTGGGACAGGGGGCAGGGCCTATGGCTACACCTTC; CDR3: CASSSPGTGGRAYGYTF
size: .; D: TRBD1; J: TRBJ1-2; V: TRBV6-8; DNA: TGTGCCACCACCTCAGGGGGGTATGGCTACACTTTC; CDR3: CATTSGGYGYTF
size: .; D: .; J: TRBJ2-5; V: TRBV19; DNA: TGTGCCAATAGGCAGGCCGGAGAGACCCAGTACTTC; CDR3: CANRQAGETQYF
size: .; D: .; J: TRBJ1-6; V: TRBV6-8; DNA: TGTGCCAGCAGTTACTCCCTCGAGGCGAATTCACCCCTCCACTTT; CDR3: CASSYSLEANSPLHF
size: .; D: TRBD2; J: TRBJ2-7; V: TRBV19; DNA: TGTGCCAGTAGGAGTAGCGGGAGCTACGAGCAGTACTTC; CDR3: CASRSSGSYEQYF
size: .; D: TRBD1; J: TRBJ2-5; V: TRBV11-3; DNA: TGTGCCAGCAGCTTGAGTTGGAGGACAGGGTCAGAGACCCAGTACTTC; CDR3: CASSLSWRTGSETQYF
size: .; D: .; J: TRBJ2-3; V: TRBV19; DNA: TGTGCCAGTAGTATCTACCTTGACACAGATACGCAGTATTTT; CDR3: CASSIYLDTDTQYF
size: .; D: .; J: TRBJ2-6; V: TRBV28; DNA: TGTGCCAGCAGTCTCACCGGGGCGGCTGGGGCCAACGTCCTGACTTTC; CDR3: CASSLTGAAGANVLTF
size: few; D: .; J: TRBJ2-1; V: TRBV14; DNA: TGTGCCAGCAGCCACTTGGGAGGGGGGTTGCAGGGTGAGCAGTTCTTC; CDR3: CASSHLGGGLQGEQFF
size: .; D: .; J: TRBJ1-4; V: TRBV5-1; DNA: TGCACCAGCAGCTGGGGTACGGCAACTAATGAAAAACTGTTTTTT; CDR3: CTSSWGTATNEKLFF
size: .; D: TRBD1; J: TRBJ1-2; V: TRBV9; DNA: TGTGCCAGCAGTAGGACAGGGGTGGAGGGCTACACCTTC; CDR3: CASSRTGVEGYTF
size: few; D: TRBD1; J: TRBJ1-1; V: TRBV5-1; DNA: TGCGCCAGCACCCGGGACAGCCTGAACACTGAAGCTTTCTTT; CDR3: CASTRDSLNTEAFF
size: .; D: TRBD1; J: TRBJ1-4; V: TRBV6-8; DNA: TGTGCCAGCAGTTCTAAGACAGGGAAGATTGAAAAACTGTTTTTT; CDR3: CASSSKTGKIEKLFF
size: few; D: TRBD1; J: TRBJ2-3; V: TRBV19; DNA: TGTGCCAGTGCCTCCGGGACAGCGAGCACAGATACGCAGTATTTT; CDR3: CASASGTASTDTQYF
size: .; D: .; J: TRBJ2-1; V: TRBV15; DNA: TGTGCCACCAGCAGAGGCTTAGCGGAAGCCAATGAGCAGTTCTTC; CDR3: CATSRGLAEANEQFF
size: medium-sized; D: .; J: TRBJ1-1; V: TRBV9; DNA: TGTGCCAGCAGCGTAGTAAGTGGGACCGAAGCTTTCTTT; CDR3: CASSVVSGTEAFF
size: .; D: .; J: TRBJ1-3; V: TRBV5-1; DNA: TGCGCCAGCAGCTTGGTTGGCGATCGAAACACCATATATTTT; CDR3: CASSLVGDRNTIYF
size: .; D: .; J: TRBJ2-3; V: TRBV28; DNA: TGTGCCAGTAGTTTAGGGGACCATACCCCCACAGATACGCAGTATTTT; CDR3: CASSLGDHTPTDTQYF
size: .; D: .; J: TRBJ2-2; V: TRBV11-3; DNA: TGTGCCAGCAGCCCCCCCCCAGGAAACACCGGGGAGCTGTTTTTT; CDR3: CASSPPPGNTGELFF
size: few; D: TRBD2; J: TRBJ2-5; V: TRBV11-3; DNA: TGTGCCAGCAGCTTAGGGCTAGCGGGGGGAGGAGAGACCCAGTACTTC; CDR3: CASSLGLAGGGETQYF
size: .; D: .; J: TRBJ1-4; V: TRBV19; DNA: TGTGCCAGTAGCCTCCAGCAGGGCTACAGTGAAAAACTGTTTTTT; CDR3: CASSLQQGYSEKLFF
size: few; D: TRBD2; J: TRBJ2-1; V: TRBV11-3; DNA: TGTGCCAGCAGCCCAAGCGGGAGATCCTACAATGAGCAGTTCTTC; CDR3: CASSPSGRSYNEQFF
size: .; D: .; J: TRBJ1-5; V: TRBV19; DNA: TGTGCCAGTAGTATGGGTTTCGAGCGCAATCAGCCCCAGCATTTT; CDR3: CASSMGFERNQPQHF
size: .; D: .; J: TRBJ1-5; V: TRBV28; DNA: TGTGCCAGCTGGGGCAGAGTCAACCATCAGCCCCAGCATTTT; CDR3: CASWGRVNHQPQHF
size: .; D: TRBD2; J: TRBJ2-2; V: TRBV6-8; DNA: TGTGCCAGCAGTTACCTAGCGGTCGGGAACACCGGGGAGCTGTTTTTT; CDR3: CASSYLAVGNTGELFF
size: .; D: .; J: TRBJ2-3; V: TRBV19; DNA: TGTGCCAGTAGTATAGATCGGGGAGATACGCAGTATTTT; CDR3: CASSIDRGDTQYF
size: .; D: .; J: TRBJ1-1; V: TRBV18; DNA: TGTGCCAGCTCGCCACGACAAACTGAAGCTTTCTTT; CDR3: CASSPRQTEAFF
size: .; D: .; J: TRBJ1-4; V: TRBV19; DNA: TGTGCCAGTAGTGATTTGTTAGGATCGGGTGAAAAACTGTTTTTT; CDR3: CASSDLLGSGEKLFF
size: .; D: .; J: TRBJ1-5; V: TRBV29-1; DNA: TGCAGCGCCCGAACCGCCGACAATCAGCCCCAGCATTTT; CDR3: CSARTADNQPQHF
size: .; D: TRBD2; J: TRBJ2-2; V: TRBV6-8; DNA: TGTGCCAGCAGTTACATTAGCGGGAGGGCTGGGGCCGGGGAGCTGTTTTTT; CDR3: CASSYISGRAGAGELFF
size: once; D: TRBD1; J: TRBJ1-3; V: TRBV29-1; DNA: TGCAGCGTTGAAGAACAGGGGTTGGGAAACACCATATATTTT; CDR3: CSVEEQGLGNTIYF
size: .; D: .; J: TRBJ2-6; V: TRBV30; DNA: TGTGCCTGCTATAGCGCGTCTGGGGCCAACGTCCTGACTTTC; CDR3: CACYSASGANVLTF
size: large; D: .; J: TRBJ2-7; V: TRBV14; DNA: TGTGCCAGCAGCATTAGCGGATCCTCCTACGAGCAGTACTTC; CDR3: CASSISGSSYEQYF
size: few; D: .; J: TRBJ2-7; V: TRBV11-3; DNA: TGTGCCAGCAGCGCACAAGGAAAGGGATACGAGCAGTACTTC; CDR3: CASSAQGKGYEQYF
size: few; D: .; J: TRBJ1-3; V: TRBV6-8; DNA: TGTGCCAGCCCCCCGGTGACAAGGACATACGGAAATGGAAACACCATATATTTT; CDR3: CASPPVTRTYGNGNTIYF
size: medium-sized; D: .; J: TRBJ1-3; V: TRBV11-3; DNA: TGTGCCAGCAGCCCGGACAGCTATGGAAACACCATATATTTT; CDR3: CASSPDSYGNTIYF
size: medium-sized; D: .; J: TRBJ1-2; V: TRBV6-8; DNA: TGTGCCAGCAGTTACTACGGTAACTATGGCTACACCTTC; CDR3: CASSYYGNYGYTF
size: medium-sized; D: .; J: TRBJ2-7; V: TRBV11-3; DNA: TGTGCCAGCAGCTTGCCTCTTGGACGACCCAACTCCTACGAGCAGTACTTC; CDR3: CASSLPLGRPNSYEQYF
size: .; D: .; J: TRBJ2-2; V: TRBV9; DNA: TGTGCCAGCAGCGTTTATAACACCGGGGAGCTGTTTTTT; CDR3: CASSVYNTGELFF
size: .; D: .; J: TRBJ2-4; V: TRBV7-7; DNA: TGTGCCAGCAGCCCTGGACCCCGCGACCAAAACATTCAGTACTTC; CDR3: CASSPGPRDQNIQYF
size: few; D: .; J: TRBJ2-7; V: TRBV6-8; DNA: TGTGCCAGCAGTACCGGGACGAAAGGAGAGCAGTACTTC; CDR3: CASSTGTKGEQYF
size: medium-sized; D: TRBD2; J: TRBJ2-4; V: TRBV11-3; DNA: TGTGCCAGCAGCCTGACTAGCGGGAGGGCCGGGAACATTCAGTACTTC; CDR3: CASSLTSGRAGNIQYF